The present TCR beta chain was sequenced within a study of Ad26.COV2.S vaccination and SARS-CoV-2 variants. Study-level points and caveats: It is possible that the TCR breadth and depth analyses underestimated the total T cell responses. Breadth of non-spike TCRs did not differ between vaccinees and placebo recipients. Vaccine recipients surpassed placebo recipients in spike-specific TCR breadth. Reported findings describe substantial breadth in spike-specific CD8+ and CD4+ T cell responses following vaccination.

The protocol was immunoSEQ multiplex PCR, while the TCRdb copy is restricted to in-frame clones and leaves out a portion. The repertoire consists of about 94,000 clones, with around 82% occurring once and the leading ten covering 15% to 20%. On this clone itself: Its antigen remains unidentified.

The sample here was peripheral blood, taken after recovery from COVID-19. The origin of this receptor is a human donor who had recovered from COVID-19.

DNA for the CDR3: TGTGCCAGCAGGCCCCGGAGGGCTCTGGGCGGGGAGCTGTTTTTT. Its protein is CASRPRRALGGELFF. V and J are TRBV27 and TRBJ2-2, with TRBD2 as a possible D gene (6 bases). Germline V lookup: CDR1 MNHEY, CDR2 SMNVEV (reference sequence). This CDR3 is built from 15 residues. V gave up 6 bases and J gave up 7 bases, with 18 bases separating them.